This is a list of T cell receptor beta chains from one sample in a study of T cells in Graves' hyperthyroidism and ophthalmopathy. TCRdb fed the multiplex PCR reads into MiXCR, producing one record per CDR3 protein. The sample lists hundreds of thousands of distinct CDR3 sequences, around 15% occurring once. Sequencing was done on a sample of blood. These receptor sequences come from a woman in her fifties or sixties with Graves' ophthalmopathy. CDR3s leave out the opening cysteine and the closing phenylalanine or tryptophan. Size is omitted from some rows. Given values are once, few, many or a class for expanded clones.

ASSVPQGISYNEQF | TRBJ2-1 | TRBV11-2 | many
ASSLGVGEETQY | TRBJ2-5 | TRBV11-1 | many
ASSPGEAETQY | TRBJ2-5 | TRBV5-1 | many
ASRETGGTIQPQH | TRBJ1-5 | TRBV2 | many
ATSRQTGGRETQY | TRBJ2-5 | TRBV15 | few
ASSLTGGGTEAF | TRBJ1-1 | TRBV5-1 | many
ASTRGQLQETQY | TRBJ2-5 | TRBV3-1 | .
ASSLPGYSGANVLT | TRBJ2-6 | TRBV12-3/TRBV12-4 | many
ASSWGQVYSNQPQH | TRBJ1-5 | TRBV5-1 | many
ASSPRQGGDAF | TRBJ1-1 | TRBV27 | few
ASSLQRENSEQF | TRBJ2-1 | TRBV5-1 | few
ASSFQEGAYEQY | TRBJ2-7 | TRBV9 | few
SASMTTSSYEQY | TRBJ2-7 | TRBV20-1 | few
ASTDPGRYEQY | TRBJ2-7 | TRBV6-1 | few
ASRLGPEDTQY | TRBJ2-3 | TRBV5-4 | few
ASSFRDRGSAF | TRBJ1-1 | TRBV28 | many
ASSQRQDLFRPQH | TRBJ1-5 | TRBV3-1 | many
ASSRLAARTGELF | TRBJ2-2 | TRBV12-3/TRBV12-4 | .
ASTVQGPNYEQY | TRBJ2-7 | TRBV28 | many
ASSESRLAYNEQF | TRBJ2-1 | TRBV10-1 | many
ASSDWVADNSPLH | TRBJ1-6 | TRBV5-1 | .
ASSLTGLAGDTQY | TRBJ2-3 | TRBV7-9 | many
ASSFLRGETQY | TRBJ2-5 | TRBV12-3/TRBV12-4 | few
SASPIQTANQPQH | TRBJ1-5 | TRBV20-1 | many
ASSRGTGGFEQY | TRBJ2-7 | TRBV6-2/TRBV6-3 | .
ASSGWDSGYT | TRBJ1-2 | TRBV12-3/TRBV12-4 | many
ASSQARGELF | TRBJ2-2 | TRBV3-1 | many
ASSIDRNYGYT | TRBJ1-2 | TRBV19 | .
ASSPLGLAGNEQY | TRBJ2-7 | TRBV18 | many
ASSPNHRDYEQY | TRBJ2-7 | TRBV27 | many
ASSLAYRGEETQY | TRBJ2-5 | TRBV13 | many
ASSLSSGRRADTQY | TRBJ2-3 | TRBV7-9 | many
ASSGGRDRITDTQY | TRBJ2-3 | TRBV7-9 | few
SVGGTSGRGDEQF | TRBJ2-1 | TRBV29-1 | many
ASRTGGGQSYEQY | TRBJ2-7 | TRBV19 | once
GASLGTVSYEQY | TRBJ2-7 | TRBV20-1 | .
ASSDPPGISYNEQF | TRBJ2-1 | TRBV9 | many
ASSPTGGGGEQY | TRBJ2-7 | TRBV7-3 | many
ASKEAGQGLNQPQH | TRBJ1-5 | TRBV19 | few
ASSQDRTGGYNEQF | TRBJ2-1 | TRBV4-1 | once
ASRALQGTSGELF | TRBJ2-2 | TRBV27 | many
ASSFSISYEQY | TRBJ2-7 | TRBV5-1 | many
ASSAVYEQY | TRBJ2-7 | TRBV28 | many
ASSFRTRGYYEQY | TRBJ2-7 | TRBV28 | few
SVEVGRGYT | TRBJ1-2 | TRBV29-1 | .
ASSPTPKTSVRTDTQY | TRBJ2-3 | TRBV7-3 | few
SVVTGAHEQY | TRBJ2-7 | TRBV29-1 | .
SARLASGILDTQY | TRBJ2-3 | TRBV20-1 | many